This T cell receptor (beta chain) was profiled in a study of CD8 T cells in Susac syndrome. The authors reverse transcribed roughly 0.5 to 1 ug RNA with random hexamers. Amplification of TCR beta CDR3 spanned 54 Vbeta and 13 Jbeta via immunoSEQ multiplex PCR. MiXCR, applied by TCRdb to the immunoSEQ multiplex PCR reads, yields one record per CDR3 protein. The sample consists of tens of thousands of distinct CDR3 sequences, about 96% of them appearing once. Purification of the CD8+ and CD4+ T cells relied on negative isolation, and TEMRA cells underwent FACS enrichment. Trimming took 2 bases from V and 0 from J; bases not matched to a gene: 1. The CDR3 loop spans 16 amino acids. CDR1 and CDR2 (germline): MNHEY, SVGEGT. Overall study findings and caveats: A relatively small number of individuals underwent TCR sequencing and HLA analysis.

This clonotype was detected once. Antigen: not known. The sequenced sample was CD8+ T cells from PBMCs. This receptor was identified in a human donor with Susac syndrome. The chain employs TRBV6-2 or TRBV6-3 and TRBJ2-1, with 10 bases matching TRBD2. The CDR3 spells CASSYGLADSYNEQFF. The CDR3, as DNA: TGTGCCAGCAGTTACGGACTAGCGGACTCCTACAATGAGCAGTTCTTC.